This T cell receptor (beta chain) was obtained from a study of cytotoxic CD8 clonotypes in ibrutinib-treated CLL. Only in-frame clones appear in the TCRdb table, and some are missing; sequencing was by immunoSEQ multiplex PCR. The sample lists tens of thousands of clones, 60% to 75% occurring once. Trimming cost V 5 bases and J 1 base; bases outside gene matches: 3. The CDR3 contains 14 residues. Germline V gene lookup returns CDR1 MDHEN and CDR2 SYDVKM. This clone was picked up a small number of times. Sequencing used PBMCs, obtained after 12 months of ibrutinib treatment. The TCR was taken from a human donor with chronic lymphocytic leukemia. V gene TRBV28 combines with J gene TRBJ1-2; 8 nucleotides match TRBD1. The CDR3 sequence is CASSPTGDNYGYTF. Here the CDR3 DNA reads TGTGCCAGCAGTCCGACAGGGGATAACTATGGCTACACCTTC.